This is a list of T cell receptor beta chains from one sample in a study of T cell responses to AZD1222 COVID-19 vaccine. Libraries were prepared by immunoSEQ multiplex PCR; TCRdb keeps only in-frame clonotypes and omits some of them. The data show just over 80,000 clones, with 85% to 90% seen just once and around 5% held by the top ten. The source material was peripheral blood, sampled on day 0 of AZD1222 vaccination. These receptor sequences come from an adult in good health. CDR3s include the opening cysteine and the closing phenylalanine or tryptophan. D genes are given only for firm matches. Clone sizes are given selectively: once, few, many, or a class where the clone is expanded.

j_call,clone_size,v_call,d_call,cdr3_aa
TRBJ1-1,once,TRBV15,NA,CATSRDRDNEAFF
TRBJ2-7,NA,TRBV6-5,TRBD2,CASSSSGLYEQYF
TRBJ1-4,NA,TRBV12-3/TRBV12-4,NA,CASSTPRNEKLFF
TRBJ1-1,NA,TRBV5-8,NA,CASSLGRQKANTEAFF
TRBJ2-7,NA,TRBV24-1,TRBD1,CATSDRPRTGDSYEQYF
TRBJ1-5,NA,TRBV15,NA,CATSSSSGILGQPQHF
TRBJ1-1,NA,TRBV6-5,NA,CASSYSDGMAEAFF
TRBJ1-3,NA,TRBV6-2/TRBV6-3,NA,CASSPLLSGEYGNTIYF
TRBJ1-2,NA,TRBV6-1,NA,CASSEDNPIISLYGYTF
TRBJ2-1,NA,TRBV19,TRBD2,CASSWTSVSYNEQFF
TRBJ2-2,few,TRBV9,NA,CASSSYGPGELFF
TRBJ2-1,once,TRBV14,NA,CASSHFTERAEQFF
TRBJ1-2,NA,TRBV3-1/TRBV3-2,NA,CASSDRGRSSYGYTF
TRBJ2-2,NA,TRBV10-2,NA,CASSNDRSLSGELFF
TRBJ1-1,NA,TRBV3-1/TRBV3-2,NA,CASSQAKGRAFF
TRBJ2-6,NA,TRBV5-1,TRBD1,CASRGTGLSGANVLTF
TRBJ1-3,NA,TRBV15,NA,CATSTRLTSGNTIYF
TRBJ2-3,NA,TRBV7-7,TRBD1,CASSADRGSTDTQYF
TRBJ1-3,NA,TRBV19,NA,CASSIWDGGNTIYF
TRBJ2-5,NA,TRBV5-1,NA,CASSLGTGRGTRQETQYF
TRBJ1-6,NA,TRBV4-3,NA,CASSQDLVTAFRGSPLHF
TRBJ2-1,NA,TRBV4-1,TRBD1,CASSQVGTAKFF
TRBJ1-1,NA,TRBV14,NA,CASSLVQGYTEAFF
TRBJ2-7,NA,TRBV27,TRBD1,CASRPGQGFYEQYF
TRBJ1-6,NA,TRBV30,NA,CAWSAGDSPLHF
TRBJ2-2,NA,TRBV5-1,NA,CASSFPQTANTGELFF
TRBJ1-1,NA,TRBV18,NA,CASSPNYGATEAFF
TRBJ2-1,NA,TRBV7-3,NA,CASSLTSSRSNEQFF
TRBJ2-1,NA,TRBV9,TRBD2,CASAALAGGNNEQFF
TRBJ1-6,few,TRBV30,NA,CAWRAGSPLHF
TRBJ2-1,NA,TRBV4-3,TRBD1,CASSQTGASYNEQFF
TRBJ1-6,NA,TRBV18,NA,CASSRLLLPQGVDSPLHF
TRBJ2-7,NA,TRBV3-1/TRBV3-2,TRBD1,CASSQDHPVVGQPYYEQYF
TRBJ1-2,NA,TRBV6-1,NA,CASSEAINYGYTF
TRBJ1-4,NA,TRBV7-9,NA,CASSLDRALLKSTNEKLFF
TRBJ1-1,NA,TRBV5-4,NA,CASSWGDYTEAFF
TRBJ2-7,NA,TRBV5-6,TRBD1,CASSLRQGRSYEQYF
TRBJ2-1,once,TRBV28,NA,CASSPNNEQFF
TRBJ1-2,few,TRBV28,TRBD1,CASSLRDRGPQGYTF
TRBJ1-1,NA,TRBV9,NA,CASKPRQQNTEAFF
TRBJ1-6,NA,TRBV19,TRBD1,CASRPGQGLNSPLHF
TRBJ1-2,NA,TRBV4-1,NA,CASSSTGEVRYGYTF
TRBJ2-1,NA,TRBV28,NA,CASSRLGEQFF
TRBJ2-7,NA,TRBV9,NA,CASSVVDLPYEQYF
TRBJ2-4,NA,TRBV20-1,NA,CSAPTRGTQYF
TRBJ1-2,NA,TRBV30,TRBD1,CAWSGTGPYGYTF
TRBJ1-2,NA,TRBV2,NA,CASKPGYGYTF
TRBJ1-1,NA,TRBV5-1,TRBD1,CASSFDRGTARNTEAFF
TRBJ1-1,NA,TRBV29-1,NA,CSGQKNTEAFF
TRBJ2-1,NA,TRBV3-1/TRBV3-2,TRBD1,CASSRTGTDYNEQFF
TRBJ1-1,NA,TRBV14,NA,CASSQVVYTEAFF
TRBJ1-1,NA,TRBV30,NA,CAWSEGSHTEAFF
TRBJ1-5,NA,TRBV2,NA,CASSYQANQPQHF
TRBJ2-1,NA,TRBV9,TRBD2,CASSQGLAGGLLPYNEQFF